This entry lists 21 T cell receptor beta chains sequenced from one sample in a study of human versus mouse CDR3 diversity and MHC coevolution. The data were produced by immunoSEQ multiplex PCR, yet TCRdb's version contains in-frame clones alone and is incomplete. The data hold tens of thousands of clones, with around 94% observed a single time. Sample: naive CD4+ T cells from blood. The subset is: CD45RO-negative CD62L-positive naive CD4 T cells. The source of these receptors is a person in their sixties in good health.

This sequence joins TRBV2 and TRBJ1-1; D possibly corresponds to TRBD1 (5 bases). Trimming pared 3 bases from V and 6 bases from J, leaving 8 bases between. Germline V gene sequence: CDR1 SNHLY, CDR2 FYNNEI. The CDR3 is 12 amino acids. CDR3 amino acids: CASSDQGSEAFF. The CDR3 region has the DNA TGTGCCAGCAGTGATCAGGGCTCTGAAGCTTTCTTT.

This chain connects TRBV6-5 to TRBJ1-2; no reliable D call. This CDR3 is 15 amino acids long. Germline V lookup: CDR1 MNHEY, CDR2 SVGAGI. Trimming took off 6 bases at V and 2 bases at J, with 16 bases between the two ends. The CDR3 is CASSLTSPGNYGYTF. The CDR3 coding sequence is TGTGCCAGCAGCCTCACTTCCCCGGGGAACTATGGCTACACCTTC.

The chain links TRBV7-7 to TRBJ2-5, with TRBD2 as a possible D gene (5 bases). Looked up from germline, CDR1 is SSHAT and CDR2 is FNYEAQ (reference sequence). This CDR3 region has 13 residues. Trimming left V 1 base short and J 5 bases short, with 8 bases between. The CDR3 reads CASSLGGRETQYF. CDR3 in DNA: TGTGCCAGCAGCTTAGGAGGGCGGGAGACCCAGTACTTC.

V and J are TRBV21-1 and TRBJ2-5; the table's D call TRBD2 went unverified against the DNA. TRBV21-1 has pseudogene status. The CDR3 has 16 amino acids. The CDR3 nucleotides read TGTGCCAGCAGCCAAAGTTTTAAAAGAAGAAGAGGGACCCAGTACTTC. It specifies CASSQSFKRRRGTQYF.

This clone occurred once. J is TRBJ2-2 and V is TRBV11-1; D is ambiguous. This CDR3 contains 13 residues. Germline CDR1 is SGHAT and CDR2 is FQDESV (reference sequence). V was clipped by 1 base and J by 5 bases, with 5 bases between them. The CDR3 is CASSLGATGELFF. As DNA, the CDR3 is TGTGCCAGCAGCTTAGGGGCGACCGGGGAGCTGTTTTTT.

The rearrangement links TRBV29-1 to TRBJ2-1; no clear D. CDR1 and CDR2 (germline): SQVTM, ANQGSEA. Trimming removed 3 bases from V and 4 bases from J, with 13 bases in between. The CDR3 is 14 residues long. CDR3 nucleotides: TGCAGCGTTGATCTCAGTGCCCTTTACAATGAGCAGTTCTTC. Amino acids: CSVDLSALYNEQFF.

The rearrangement joins TRBV7-2 to TRBJ1-4; TRBD1 might be the D (6 bases). The CDR3 sequence is 14 residues long. The germline V and J ends were trimmed by 6 bases and 7 bases, with 15 bases remaining between them. Per the germline V gene, CDR1 is SGHTA and CDR2 is FQGNSA. CDR3 DNA sequence: TGTGCCAGCAGTCTCGACAGGAGGAGTGAAAAACTGTTTTTT. This sequence encodes CASSLDRRSEKLFF.

J is TRBJ1-2 and V is TRBV6-6; TRBD1 aligns across 10 bases. This CDR3 region has 15 residues. Trimming at V came to 6 bases and at J to 6 bases, leaving 10 bases not matched to a gene. Germline loops: CDR1 MNHNY, CDR2 SVGAGI (reference sequence). CDR3 in DNA: TGTGCCAGCAGCCCGGGACAGGGGCGTTGGAATGGCTACACCTTC. Residues: CASSPGQGRWNGYTF.

The CDR3 DNA reads TGTGCCAGCAGCTTGTTGGGAGGAGCTAATGAAAAACTGTTTTTT. This translates into CASSLLGGANEKLFF. The V and J genes are TRBV11-2 and TRBJ1-4; D gene uncertain. With 3 bases removed from V and 3 bases from J, the gap between germline ends came to 11 bases. The CDR3 consists of 15 residues. Germline V CDR1 and CDR2: SGHAT, FQNNGV.

The chain links TRBV14 to TRBJ2-3, with D possibly TRBD2 on 6 matching bases. Germline values: CDR1 SGHDN, CDR2 FVKESK. There are 15 residues in the CDR3. Trimming shortened V by 1 base and J by 4 bases, and 12 bases separated the two germline ends. The CDR3 nucleotides are TGTGCCAGCAGCCAAGGCGGGGTACGTGCAGATACGCAGTATTTT. Translation gives CASSQGGVRADTQYF.

The V call is TRBV19, the J call TRBJ2-7; D may be TRBD1 (5 bases). Germline assignment: CDR1 LNHDA and CDR2 SQIVND (reference sequence). V lost 7 bases and J 2 bases, leaving 9 bases between the germline ends. The CDR3 is made up of 12 amino acids. The DNA of the CDR3 is TGTGCCAGTAAATCGGACACCTACGAGCAGTACTTC. Amino acids: CASKSDTYEQYF.

This chain uses TRBV6-4 with TRBJ2-3; TRBD1 is a possible D gene (6 bases). The germline V and J ends were trimmed by 6 bases and 0 bases, with 13 bases remaining between them. Germline CDR1 reads MRHNA; CDR2 reads SNTAGT. This CDR3 has 15 residues. This chain's CDR3 is CASSWGRTSTDTQYF. The CDR3 nucleotides read TGTGCCAGCAGCTGGGGGCGGACTAGCACAGATACGCAGTATTTT.

V gene TRBV6-5 combines with J gene TRBJ1-5; D may be TRBD1 (5 bases). CDR3 length: 15 residues. The V end was cut by 5 bases, the J end by 0 bases, with 11 bases between. Germline assignment: CDR1 MNHEY and CDR2 SVGAGI. In DNA form, the CDR3 reads TGTGCCAGCAGTGCCGGGGGGGGTAGCAATCAGCCCCAGCATTTT. It codes for CASSAGGGSNQPQHF.

The genes are TRBV10-3 and TRBJ1-1; TRBD1 matches 9 bases. This CDR3 is built from 15 residues. The J segment lost 5 bases and the V segment lost 2 bases, leaving 6 bases of the junction unmatched. CDR1 ENHRY and CDR2 SYGVKD come from the germline V gene. CDR3 loop: CAISEPGQGGTEAFF. The CDR3 DNA reads TGTGCCATCAGTGAGCCGGGACAGGGTGGAACTGAAGCTTTCTTT.

The J gene is TRBJ1-5, the V gene TRBV18, with 11 bases identical to TRBD1. The trim removed 3 bases at V and 1 base at J, leaving 2 bases unmatched. This CDR3 is built from 16 residues. CDR1 is KGHSH and CDR2 is LQKENI in the germline V gene. The CDR3 region has the DNA TGTGCCAGCTCACCGGACAGGGGGCTAAGCAATCAGCCCCAGCATTTT. Its protein product is CASSPDRGLSNQPQHF.

This clone was counted between two and nine times. The V and J genes are TRBV7-9 and TRBJ1-3, with D perhaps TRBD1 (5 bases). The germline gives CDR1 SEHNR, CDR2 FQNEAQ (reference sequence). V gave up 4 bases and J gave up 0 bases, with 7 bases separating them. The CDR3 consists of 14 residues. CDR3 region: CASSWRGSGNTIYF. The CDR3 DNA reads as TGTGCCAGCAGCTGGAGGGGCTCTGGAAACACCATATATTTT. The full variable domain, completed using reference TRBV7-9 and TRBJ1-3, is DTGVSQNPRHKITKRGQNVTFRCDPISEHNRLYWYRQTLGQGPEFLTYFQNEAQLEKSRLLSDRFSAERPKGSFSTLEIQRTEQGDSAMYLCASSWRGSGNTIYFGEGSWLTVV.

This sequence joins TRBV5-6 and TRBJ2-7; D possibly corresponds to TRBD2 (5 bases). CDR1 and CDR2 (germline): SGHDT, YYEEEE. The CDR3 consists of 12 residues. The V and J ends lost 3 bases and 3 bases respectively, with 7 bases between them. Written as DNA, the CDR3 is TGTGCCAGCAGCTCCCGGGACTACGAGCAGTACTTC. Translating gives CASSSRDYEQYF.

The J gene is TRBJ2-5, the V gene TRBV19, with 12 nucleotides matching TRBD2. Germline V gene lookup returns CDR1 LNHDA and CDR2 SQIVND (reference sequence). The CDR3 extends over 18 amino acids. V lost 5 bases and J lost 0; bases outside the gene matches: 10. The CDR3 DNA follows: TGTGCCAGTAGTCCCGAACTAGCGGGAGGCCCGTACCAAGAGACCCAGTACTTC. Translated, it gives CASSPELAGGPYQETQYF.

The rearrangement uses TRBV6-5 and TRBJ1-4; 9 positions agree with TRBD1. This CDR3 comprises 15 residues. The V segment lost 6 bases and the J segment 8 bases; nucleotides outside the gene matches: 10. The V gene's germline CDR1 is MNHEY and CDR2 SVGAGI. The CDR3 here is CASRRTGGAGEKLFF. The CDR3 region has the DNA TGTGCCAGCAGACGTACAGGGGGCGCCGGGGAAAAACTGTTTTTT.

V gene TRBV30 combines with J gene TRBJ1-2, with 8 bases that match TRBD1. This CDR3 contains 13 residues. V gave up 4 bases and J gave up 3 bases; unmatched junction bases: 4. Germline values: CDR1 GTSNPN, CDR2 SVGIG (reference sequence). The CDR3 DNA is TGTGCCTGGACTGCGGGACAGGACTATGGCTACACCTTC. This codes for CAWTAGQDYGYTF.

This chain uses TRBV5-4 with TRBJ2-3, with TRBD2 matching over 10 bases. CDR1 and CDR2 from the germline V gene are SGHNT and YYREEE (reference sequence). This CDR3 region has 15 residues. V lost 4 bases, J lost 5 bases, and 7 bases stayed unmatched. The CDR3 coding sequence is TGTGCCAGCAGCGGTTGGGGACTAGCGAAAGATACGCAGTATTTT. Translated, it gives CASSGWGLAKDTQYF.